These 24 T cell receptor beta chains share one sample of origin, sequenced in a study of T cell clonality in common variable immunodeficiency. These receptors lack a known antigen. TCRdb's table, derived via immunoSEQ multiplex PCR, lists solely in-frame clones and lacks some. Altogether around 21,000 clones were found in the sample, and no singletons occur. Overall study findings and caveats: Fewer deletions and N-nucleotide insertions were reportedly seen in common variable immunodeficiency TCR beta sequences.

Material for sequencing was peripheral blood mononuclear cells. The origin of the receptors is a human donor with common variable immunodeficiency.

This clone was observed a handful of times. Read coverage stops 3 residues before the CDR3 terminus; the germline J gene supplies the remainder. The chain carries TRBV5-5 and TRBJ1-1; D might be TRBD1 (6 bases). V gave up 4 bases and J gave up 1 base, with 11 bases separating them. Germline values: CDR1 SGHKS, CDR2 YYEKEE (reference sequence). The CDR3 totals 14 residues. The CDR3 bases that were read are TGTGCCAGCAGCCTCCTAGGGGGGAACACTGAA. Translated, it gives CASSLLGGNTE. The complete CDR3 sequence is CASSLLGGNTEAFF. The entire variable domain, with the rest obtained from reference TRBV5-5 and TRBJ1-1, is as follows: DAGVTQSPTHLIKTRGQQVTLRCSPISGHKSVSWYQQVLGQGPQFIFQYYEKEERGRGNFPDRFSARQFPNYSSELNVNALLLGDSALYLCASSLLGGNTEAFFGQGTRLTVV.

This clone was recorded a few times. The read finishes 3 residues shy of the CDR3 end, and the germline J gene is used to complete it. The gene calls are TRBV7-2 and TRBJ2-5, with TRBD1 matching 8 bases. The germline V gene encodes CDR1 SGHTA and CDR2 FQGNSA. This CDR3 contains 14 residues. V gave up 5 bases and J gave up 2 bases; unmatched junction bases: 4. Here the CDR3 reads CASSPGGGQETQYF. The part of the CDR3 DNA that was read is TGTGCCAGCAGCCCAGGGGGCGGGCAAGAGACC.

As to this clone: The CDR3 end lies 3 residues beyond the end of the read and is filled in from the germline J gene. The V and J genes are TRBV29-1 and TRBJ1-2; TRBD1 aligns across 8 bases. This CDR3 contains 15 residues. Germline lookup yields CDR1 SQVTM and CDR2 ANQGSEA. With 1 base clipped from V and 6 bases from J, the junction kept 10 bases outside the gene matches. The covered CDR3 bases are TGCAGCGTTGAAGGGAGGTCAGGGACAGGTCATGGC. Protein sequence: CSVEGRSGTGHG. The CDR3 in full is CSVEGRSGTGHGYTF.

By share, this clone counts as medium-sized. Read sequence stops 3 residues before the CDR3 end, and the germline J gene provides the missing end. This chain links TRBV28 with TRBJ2-2; a possible D gene is TRBD2 (6 bases). The CDR3 length is 16 residues. CDR1 MDHEN and CDR2 SYDVKM come from the germline V gene. Trimming left V 1 base short and J 4 bases short, with 13 bases between. This CDR3 is CASSLLSGLPTGELFF. The DNA read from the CDR3 is TGTGCCAGCAGTTTATTGTCGGGACTCCCCACCGGGGAG.

Concerning this clone itself: Coverage ceases 3 residues before the CDR3 finishes, and the germline J gene fills in the end. The chain carries TRBV30 and TRBJ2-7; unclear D gene. The CDR3 spans 13 residues. V was shortened by 2 bases and J by 2 bases, with 10 bases between the two germline ends. Per the germline V gene, CDR1 is GTSNPN and CDR2 is SVGIG (reference sequence). The CDR3 loop reads CAWSPSSTYEQYF. The part of the CDR3 DNA that was read is TGTGCCTGGAGTCCAAGCTCCACCTACGAG. The complete variable domain, with remaining parts taken from reference TRBV30 and TRBJ2-7, reads SQTIHQWPATLVQPVGSPLSLECTVEGTSNPNLYWYRQAAGRGLQLLFYSVGIGQISSEVPQNLSASRPQDRQFILSSKKLLLSDSGFYLCAWSPSSTYEQYFGPGTRLTVT.

With respect to this clone: Coverage ceases 3 residues before the CDR3 finishes, and the germline J gene fills in the end. This chain joins TRBV23-1 and TRBJ2-4; no reliable D call. TRBV23-1 is noted as an ORF with a role that remains uncertain. This CDR3 is built from 13 residues. Trimming stripped 4 bases from V and 7 bases from J, with 11 bases between. The DNA read from the CDR3 is TGCGCCAGCAGTCGGCGGAGTCCTAACATT. Amino acids: CASSRRSPNI. The entire CDR3 is CASSRRSPNIQYF.

This clone was counted between two and nine times. Read sequence stops 3 residues before the CDR3 end, and the germline J gene provides the missing end. The chain carries TRBV7-9 and TRBJ1-1; maybe TRBD1 (6 bases). Trimming left V 0 bases short and J 7 bases short, with 15 bases between. The germline V gene encodes CDR1 SEHNR and CDR2 FQNEAQ (reference sequence). The CDR3 runs 15 residues. The CDR3 protein is CASSLAALGGGEAFF. The covered CDR3 bases are TGTGCCAGCAGCTTAGCGGCGCTTGGGGGCGGTGAA.

Of note for this clone: Sequencing ends 3 residues short of the CDR3 end; the germline J gene provides the rest. Other DNA sequences within the sample encode an identical CDR3. The chain couples TRBV18 to TRBJ1-1; D may be TRBD1 (5 bases). V was clipped by 3 bases and J by 1 base, with 6 bases between them. There are 13 residues in the CDR3. Germline V gene data show CDR1 as KGHSH and CDR2 as LQKENI. Here the CDR3 reads CASSPTENTEAFF. The CDR3 bases that were read are TGTGCCAGCTCACCGACAGAGAACACTGAA. The full variable domain, with the rest looked up from reference TRBV18 and TRBJ1-1, is NAGVMQNPRHLVRRRGQEARLRCSPMKGHSHVYWYRQLPEEGLKFMVYLQKENIIDESGMPKERFSAEFPKEGPSILRIQQVVRGDSAAYFCASSPTENTEAFFGQGTRLTVV.

A remark on this clone: The read terminates 3 residues ahead of where the CDR3 ends, so the germline J gene completes it. The chain recombines TRBV7-9 with TRBJ2-7; the D is unclear. CDR1 and CDR2 from the germline V gene are SEHNR and FQNEAQ (reference sequence). The length of the CDR3 is 11 residues. V gave up 8 bases and J gave up 6 bases, with 11 bases separating them. The CDR3 protein is CASSRVGEQYF. The sequenced CDR3 bases are TGTGCCAGCTCCCGAGTCGGCGAG.

This clone occurred many times. The sequence runs out 3 residues before the end of the CDR3; the remainder is reconstructed from the germline J gene. This chain uses TRBV30 with TRBJ2-5, with TRBD2 as a possible D gene (5 bases). V lost 4 bases to trimming and J lost 3 bases, with 12 bases between them. The germline gives CDR1 GTSNPN, CDR2 SVGIG (reference sequence). This CDR3 contains 13 residues. CDR3 DNA (partial): TGTGCCTGGAATTACGGGGTGGAAGAGACC. Protein: CAWNYGVEET. The whole CDR3 is CAWNYGVEETQYF.

With respect to this clone: The read ends 3 residues early relative to the CDR3; the germline J gene fills the gap. The chain employs TRBV7-2 and TRBJ1-5, with 11 bases lining up with TRBD1. The CDR3 is 15 residues long. Germline V gene data show CDR1 as SGHTA and CDR2 as FQGNSA. CDR3 bases read: TGTGCCAGCAGCTTAGCGGGGACAGGGGGGAATCCC. Protein product: CASSLAGTGGNP. In full, the CDR3 is CASSLAGTGGNPQHF.

In this sample, this clone turned up a few times. The CDR3 end lies 3 residues beyond the end of the read and is filled in from the germline J gene. The chain links TRBV19 to TRBJ1-5; D not certain. The CDR3 runs 13 residues. Germline values: CDR1 LNHDA, CDR2 SQIVND (reference sequence). The DNA read from the CDR3 is TGTGCCAGTAGTATAGAAGTCCGGGGACCC. Its protein is CASSIEVRGP. The whole CDR3 is CASSIEVRGPQHF.

This clone was detected only a few times. The sequence runs out 3 residues before the end of the CDR3; the remainder is reconstructed from the germline J gene. The J gene is TRBJ2-3, the V gene TRBV19; 9 nucleotides line up with TRBD2. The CDR3 spans 16 residues. Germline CDR1 is LNHDA and CDR2 is SQIVND (reference sequence). V was clipped by 2 bases and J by 2 bases; unmatched bases: 5. This chain's CDR3 is CASSIRLAEITDTQYF. The part of the CDR3 DNA that was read is TGTGCCAGTAGTATACGACTAGCGGAAATCACAGATACG.

On this clone itself: Sequencing ends 3 residues short of the CDR3 end; the germline J gene provides the rest. The chain has TRBV18 and TRBJ1-1; TRBD1 agrees at 8 bases. This CDR3 has 14 amino acids. Unmatched junction bases numbered 4, after V lost 3 bases and J lost 4 bases. The germline CDR1 and CDR2 sequences are KGHSH and LQKENI. Incomplete CDR3 DNA: TGTGCCAGCTCACCTTCTGACAGGGGCACTGAA. Translating it yields CASSPSDRGTE. Given in full, the CDR3 is CASSPSDRGTEAFF.

This clone was detected a few times. The read falls 3 residues short of the CDR3 end, and the missing part is taken from the germline J gene. This chain connects TRBV18 to TRBJ2-5, with TRBD1 matching over 7 bases. V gave up 6 bases and J gave up 5 bases; unmatched junction bases: 9. Germline V gene sequence: CDR1 KGHSH, CDR2 LQKENI. This CDR3 spans 14 amino acids. CDR3 DNA (partial): TGTGCCAGCTCTCGGACAGGTCTTTGGGAGACC. Translation gives CASSRTGLWET. The full CDR3 reads CASSRTGLWETQYF. The whole variable domain, filled in from reference TRBV18 and TRBJ2-5, reads NAGVMQNPRHLVRRRGQEARLRCSPMKGHSHVYWYRQLPEEGLKFMVYLQKENIIDESGMPKERFSAEFPKEGPSILRIQQVVRGDSAAYFCASSRTGLWETQYFGPGTRLLVL.

This clone has more than one count but fewer than ten. Read sequence stops 3 residues before the CDR3 end, and the germline J gene provides the missing end. The rearrangement uses TRBV20-1 and TRBJ2-7, with 7 bases identical to TRBD2. This CDR3 has 13 residues. Germline CDR1 is DFQATT and CDR2 is SNEGSKA (reference sequence). The V and J ends lost 6 bases and 2 bases, in that order; junction bases with no gene match: 7. The DNA read from the CDR3 is TGCAGTGCCGGACTAGTAGAGGCCTACGAG. It specifies CSAGLVEAYE. The entire CDR3 is CSAGLVEAYEQYF.

Concerning this clone: The missing CDR3 end, 3 residues past where the read stops, is filled in from the germline J gene. This rearrangement joins TRBV19 to TRBJ1-5; a possible D gene is TRBD1 (6 bases). Germline V gives CDR1 LNHDA, CDR2 SQIVND (reference sequence). V was trimmed by 3 bases and J by 3 bases, leaving 15 bases between them. The length of the CDR3 is 16 residues. CDR3 bases read: TGTGCCAGTAGTATGGTTGCGGACAGAGTCAATCAGCCC. Residues: CASSMVADRVNQP. The full CDR3 is CASSMVADRVNQPQHF.

Notes on this clone: The read terminates 3 residues before the CDR3 end, so the remaining end is supplied by the germline J gene. The rearrangement joins TRBV18 to TRBJ2-2; 7 nucleotides match TRBD1. Looked up from germline, CDR1 is KGHSH and CDR2 is LQKENI. This CDR3 comprises 15 residues. Trimming removed 2 bases from V and 5 bases from J; junction bases left unmatched: 5. CDR3 amino acids: CASSPEQGSTGELFF. CDR3 bases read: TGTGCCAGCTCACCAGAACAGGGGTCGACCGGGGAG.

A remark on this clone: Read sequence stops 3 residues before the CDR3 end, and the germline J gene provides the missing end. This sequence joins TRBV7-9 and TRBJ2-1, with 8 bases lining up with TRBD1. Germline CDR1 and CDR2: SEHNR and FQNEAQ (reference sequence). The ends lost 3 bases at V and 8 bases at J; junction bases unmatched: 9. The CDR3 runs to 15 residues. The sequenced part of the CDR3 DNA is TGTGCCAGCAGCTTTGGACAGGGCTTTAAGGATGAG. Protein product: CASSFGQGFKDE. The complete CDR3 reads CASSFGQGFKDEQFF.

Comment on this clone: The read terminates 3 residues ahead of where the CDR3 ends, so the germline J gene completes it. This rearrangement joins TRBV6-2 or TRBV6-3 to TRBJ2-7; 9 bases align to TRBD2. The V segment lost 2 bases and the J segment 6 bases; nucleotides outside the gene matches: 8. Germline loops: CDR1 MNHEY, CDR2 SVGEGT. This CDR3 has 15 amino acids. Partial CDR3 DNA: TGTGCCAGCAGTTACCCAACCGGACTAGCGCGCGAG. Amino acid sequence: CASSYPTGLARE. The whole CDR3 region reads CASSYPTGLAREQYF.

This clone has just a few counts. The CDR3 DNA, read in part, is TGTGCCAGCAGCTTAGTAGCGGGAGGCTCCGAG. Translation gives CASSLVAGGSE. The complete CDR3 sequence is CASSLVAGGSEQYF. The chain combines TRBV7-2 with TRBJ2-7; 10 bases match TRBD2. The missing CDR3 end, 3 residues past where the read stops, is filled in from the germline J gene. With V trimmed by 1 base and J by 6 bases, 3 bases remained unmatched. CDR3 length: 14 residues. Germline-derived CDR1 and CDR2 are SGHTA and FQGNSA.

This clone has just a few counts. The sequence runs out 3 residues before the end of the CDR3; the remainder is reconstructed from the germline J gene. The chain joins TRBV19 to TRBJ2-3, with TRBD1 as a possible D gene (5 bases). This CDR3 has 14 residues. Trimming removed 3 bases at V and 3 bases at J, with 10 bases between. The germline gives CDR1 LNHDA, CDR2 SQIVND (reference sequence). The DNA read from the CDR3 is TGTGCCAGTAGTATTGTCAGGGAAACAGATACG. Amino acid sequence: CASSIVRETDT. The CDR3 as a whole reads CASSIVRETDTQYF. Drawing the rest from reference TRBV19 and TRBJ2-3, the complete variable domain is DGGITQSPKYLFRKEGQNVTLSCEQNLNHDAMYWYRQDPGQGLRLIYYSQIVNDFQKGDIAEGYSVSREKKESFPLTVTSAQKNPTAFYLCASSIVRETDTQYFGPGTRLTVL.

This clone was found a few times. Read sequence stops 3 residues before the CDR3 end, and the germline J gene provides the missing end. The chain recombines TRBV19 with TRBJ2-3, with 7 bases fitting TRBD1. Trimming removed 0 bases from V and 4 bases from J; junction bases left unmatched: 7. CDR1 and CDR2 (germline): LNHDA, SQIVND (reference sequence). The CDR3 has 16 amino acids. Partial CDR3 DNA: TGTGCCAGTAGTATAGAGTTGACAGGGCCGCCAGATACG. Its protein product is CASSIELTGPPDT. The CDR3 in full is CASSIELTGPPDTQYF.

Partial CDR3 DNA: TGTGCCAGCAGCCCGGCGGGCTACGAG. As protein: CASSPAGYE. The complete CDR3 sequence is CASSPAGYEQYF. The chain carries TRBV7-6 and TRBJ2-7; D might be TRBD2 (5 bases). Read data end 3 residues before the CDR3 end; the end is taken from the germline J gene. This CDR3 has 12 amino acids. Germline-derived CDR1 and CDR2 are SGHVS and FNYEAQ. Deletions cut 5 bases from V and 3 bases from J, with 8 bases between.